Presented here are 27 T cell receptor beta chains from one specimen sequenced in a study of shared clonotypes between healthy human individuals. The naive CD8 fraction comprised CD45RO-negative cells positively selected for CCR7 and excluded terminally differentiated effector memory CD45RA+ cells. Sequencing used immunoSEQ multiplex PCR; TCRdb keeps in-frame clones, though not all of them. The sample has roughly 890,000 clones; around 93% are singletons. Sequenced: naive CD8+ T cells sorted from blood. The receptors originated from a man younger than 40 in good health.

The DNA for the CDR3 is TGCAGCGTGACCGGGACCGACGCAGATACGCAGTATTTT. This codes for CSVTGTDADTQYF. The chain joins TRBV29-1 to TRBJ2-3, with D perhaps given as TRBD1 or TRBD2 (5 bases each). CDR3 length equals 13 residues. Trimming left V 6 bases short and J 4 bases short, with 14 bases between. Germline CDR1 SQVTM, CDR2 ANQGSEA.

A word on this clone: The same CDR3 arises from other DNA sequences in this sample as well. The chain's CDR3 is CASSEGTSSTDTQYF. CDR3 sequence (DNA): TGCGCCAGCAGTGAAGGGACTAGCAGCACAGATACGCAGTATTTT. The chain couples TRBV10-1 to TRBJ2-3, with 9 positions matching TRBD2. The V and J ends lost 3 bases and 0 bases, in that order; junction bases with no gene match: 1. The CDR3 contains 15 residues. From germline, CDR1 is WNHNN and CDR2 SYGVQD (reference sequence).

CDR3: CASSSETYEQYF. Here the CDR3 DNA reads TGTGCCAGCAGTTCGGAGACCTACGAGCAGTACTTC. The J gene is TRBJ2-7, the V gene TRBV28, with no clear D. This CDR3 is 12 amino acids long. Germline CDR1 is MDHEN and CDR2 is SYDVKM. Deletions cut 4 bases from V and 2 bases from J, with 6 bases between. The full variable domain, rest sourced from reference TRBV28 and TRBJ2-7, is DVKVTQSSRYLVKRTGEKVFLECVQDMDHENMFWYRQDPGLGLRLIYFSYDVKMKEKGDIPEGYSVSREKKERFSLILESASTNQTSMYLCASSSETYEQYFGPGTRLTVT.

The chain uses TRBV2 and TRBJ1-1; D may be TRBD1 (5 bases). Looked up from germline, CDR1 is SNHLY and CDR2 is FYNNEI. The CDR3 sequence is 15 residues long. V lost 6 bases, J lost 0 bases, and 14 bases lay in between. The CDR3 here is CASRGDGYMNTEAFF. The CDR3 DNA reads TGTGCCAGCAGGGGGGACGGGTACATGAACACTGAAGCTTTCTTT.

The chain has TRBV11-2 and TRBJ2-4, with TRBD2 identical over 15 bases. This CDR3 comprises 18 residues. CDR1 and CDR2 (germline): SGHAT, FQNNGV. Trimming at V came to 6 bases and at J to 1 base, leaving 7 bases not matched to a gene. The CDR3, as DNA: TGTGCCAGCAGGCCCGGGACTAGCGGGAGGTTGGCCAAAAACATTCAGTACTTC. Amino acids: CASRPGTSGRLAKNIQYF.

This chain joins TRBV28 and TRBJ1-2, with D unresolved. V was shortened by 4 bases and J by 4 bases, with 16 bases between the two germline ends. This CDR3 contains 15 residues. CDR1 MDHEN and CDR2 SYDVKM come from the germline V gene. DNA for the CDR3: TGTGCCAGCAGTTCGCCGCGATCACAGCCCTATGGCTACACCTTC. Its protein is CASSSPRSQPYGYTF.

This clone was counted a few times. The V and J genes are TRBV7-6 and TRBJ2-3; D call uncertain. The CDR3 consists of 16 residues. V was pared by 1 base and J by 2 bases, with 13 bases between. The germline V gene has CDR1 SGHVS and CDR2 FNYEAQ. In DNA form, the CDR3 reads TGTGCCAGCAGCTTAGACCGGGCCCTTCTCACAGATACGCAGTATTTT. Its protein product is CASSLDRALLTDTQYF.

This chain links TRBV30 with TRBJ2-5; D is uncertain. Trimming took off 4 bases at V and 5 bases at J, with 8 bases between the two ends. The CDR3 spans 11 residues. CDR1 and CDR2 (germline): GTSNPN, SVGIG (reference sequence). CDR3 sequence: CAWTRAETQYF. DNA of the CDR3: TGTGCCTGGACCCGAGCGGAGACCCAGTACTTC.

This clone was detected only once. The chain carries TRBV13 and TRBJ2-1, with 7 bases fitting TRBD1. Germline V gene data show CDR1 as PRHDT and CDR2 as FYEKMQ (reference sequence). The CDR3 loop spans 13 amino acids. V lost 7 bases to trimming and J lost 7 bases; unmatched junction nucleotides: 7. CDR3 loop: CASTPRGLNEQFF. DNA for the CDR3: TGTGCCAGCACCCCAAGGGGGCTAAATGAGCAGTTCTTC.

This clone was seen a single time. At the DNA level, this CDR3 is encoded by other sequences in the same sample as well. The chain is built from TRBV27 and TRBJ2-1; perhaps TRBD2 as D (6 bases). The CDR3 contains 15 residues. The V end was cut by 3 bases, the J end by 0 bases, with 9 bases between. The germline CDR1 and CDR2 sequences are MNHEY and SMNVEV (reference sequence). Here the CDR3 reads CASSLDGSSYNEQFF. CDR3 bases: TGTGCCAGCAGTTTGGACGGGAGCTCCTACAATGAGCAGTTCTTC.

The J gene is TRBJ1-1, the V gene TRBV7-4, with D hard to call. V lost 5 bases and J lost 4, with 29 bases in between. Germline V lookup: CDR1 SGHVT, CDR2 SQSDAQ. The CDR3 is 19 residues long. The DNA for the CDR3 is TGTGCCAGCAGCCCCGAAAACGGAGGGAGAATAGGACGGAGCACTGAAGCTTTCTTT. Amino acids: CASSPENGGRIGRSTEAFF.

The CDR3: CASTPSSGRLDEQFF. CDR3 nucleotides: TGTGCCAGCACCCCTAGTAGCGGGAGACTCGATGAGCAGTTCTTC. The chain couples TRBV7-9 to TRBJ2-1; 9 bases line up with TRBD2. The CDR3 has 15 amino acids. The germline V gene encodes CDR1 SEHNR and CDR2 FQNEAQ (reference sequence). Trimming at V came to 7 bases and at J to 8 bases, leaving 12 bases not matched to a gene.

The V and J genes are TRBV2 and TRBJ2-2; D possibly corresponds to TRBD2 (5 bases). The CDR3 runs 13 residues. V dropped 4 bases and J dropped 6 bases, with 9 bases sitting between them. CDR1 is SNHLY and CDR2 is FYNNEI in the germline V gene. CDR3 sequence reads: CASSGGSSGELFF. The CDR3 DNA is TGTGCCAGCAGTGGAGGGAGTTCCGGGGAGCTGTTTTTT.

The CDR3 DNA reads as TGTGCCAGCAGCATTCGAGGGAGGAGTAGCAATCAGCCCCAGCATTTT. It translates to CASSIRGRSSNQPQHF. The V and J genes are TRBV21-1 and TRBJ1-5. TRBV21-1 is designated a pseudogene. This CDR3 has 16 residues.

This clone was seen a single time. This sequence joins TRBV28 and TRBJ1-5; D ambiguous. Trimming took off 5 bases at V and 4 bases at J, with 6 bases between the two ends. Per germline, CDR1 MDHEN and CDR2 SYDVKM. The CDR3 is 12 residues long. The CDR3 sequence: CASSPPNQPQHF. The CDR3 DNA is TGTGCCAGCAGTCCTCCTAATCAGCCCCAGCATTTT.

This chain joins TRBV5-1 and TRBJ2-3; 11 nucleotides align to TRBD2. With V trimmed by 9 bases and J by 3 bases, 18 bases remained unmatched. Germline assignment: CDR1 SGHRS and CDR2 YFSETQ. There are 18 residues in the CDR3. CDR3 sequence reads: CATYHGTSGASRTDTQYF. The CDR3 coding sequence is TGCGCCACCTATCACGGGACTAGCGGAGCCTCGAGAACAGATACGCAGTATTTT.

This rearrangement joins TRBV27 to TRBJ1-1; 11 bases align to TRBD1. The V segment lost 4 bases and the J segment 3 bases; nucleotides outside the gene matches: 7. The CDR3 totals 16 residues. In germline, CDR1 is MNHEY, CDR2 SMNVEV (reference sequence). CDR3 sequence: CASSSPGGQGDTEAFF. The CDR3 DNA reads TGTGCCAGCAGTTCCCCGGGGGGACAGGGGGACACTGAAGCTTTCTTT.

This clone was detected once. This rearrangement joins TRBV6-1 to TRBJ2-5; the match to TRBD1 covers 8 bases. CDR3 length: 17 residues. The trim removed 2 bases at V and 2 bases at J, leaving 10 bases unmatched. Germline lookup yields CDR1 MNHNS and CDR2 SASEGT. CDR3 in amino acids: CASSESRTGITQETQYF. The CDR3 nucleotides are TGTGCCAGCAGTGAATCTAGGACAGGGATAACTCAAGAGACCCAGTACTTC.

The chain couples TRBV7-9 to TRBJ2-1; 7 positions match TRBD2. Germline assignment: CDR1 SEHNR and CDR2 FQNEAQ (reference sequence). With V trimmed by 1 base and J by 4 bases, 4 bases remained unmatched. The CDR3 length is 15 residues. CDR3 protein: CASSLVSGVYNEQFF. DNA of the CDR3: TGTGCCAGCAGCTTAGTCAGCGGGGTATACAATGAGCAGTTCTTC.

The rearrangement uses TRBV21-1 and TRBJ1-2; TRBD1, the table's D call, lacks a check against the DNA. TRBV21-1 is an annotated pseudogene. The CDR3 is made up of 14 amino acids. The DNA of the CDR3 is TGTGCCAGCAGCAAAGGGGCATCTAACTATGGCTACACCTTC. This encodes CASSKGASNYGYTF.

This rearrangement joins TRBV29-1 to TRBJ2-7, with D possibly TRBD1 on 5 matching bases. V dropped 0 bases and J dropped 3 bases, with 12 bases sitting between them. The CDR3 is 14 amino acids. Germline CDR1 is SQVTM and CDR2 is ANQGSEA. Written as DNA, the CDR3 is TGCAGCGTTGAAGATCTCGGACAAAACTACGAGCAGTACTTC. Its protein is CSVEDLGQNYEQYF.

This sequence joins TRBV27 and TRBJ2-7, with D unresolved. Per the germline V gene, CDR1 is MNHEY and CDR2 is SMNVEV (reference sequence). This CDR3 has 14 amino acids. V dropped 1 base and J dropped 7 bases, with 14 bases sitting between them. CDR3 sequence: CASSLYIVSREQYF. The CDR3 DNA follows: TGTGCCAGCAGTTTATATATCGTGTCGAGAGAGCAGTACTTC.

V and J are TRBV19 and TRBJ2-2; 7 bases line up with TRBD1. This CDR3 spans 17 amino acids. Trimming cost V 4 bases and J 2 bases; bases outside gene matches: 10. Germline values: CDR1 LNHDA, CDR2 SQIVND (reference sequence). CDR3 in DNA: TGTGCCAGTAGTACGACAGGGAGCCCCTTCAACACCGGGGAGCTGTTTTTT. It codes for CASSTTGSPFNTGELFF.

In its sample, this clone was seen once. This chain connects TRBV6-6 to TRBJ2-1, with D tentatively TRBD1 or TRBD2 (5 bases each). Per the germline V gene, CDR1 is MNHNY and CDR2 is SVGAGI (reference sequence). This CDR3 comprises 16 residues. Trimming shortened V by 6 bases and J by 0 bases, and 15 bases separated the two germline ends. CDR3: CASRPLLDSSYNEQFF. The CDR3 nucleotides are TGTGCCAGCAGACCATTACTAGACAGCTCCTACAATGAGCAGTTCTTC.

This clone was counted a few times. This chain uses TRBV21-1 with TRBJ1-3. TRBV21-1 is reported as a pseudogene. The CDR3 is made up of 14 amino acids. The CDR3 region is CATGGTRFVDTIYF. CDR3 bases: TGTGCCACGGGCGGGACTAGGTTTGTCGACACCATATATTTT.

This clone is a singleton in its sample. V gene TRBV5-5 combines with J gene TRBJ2-1; weak D call: TRBD2 (5 bases). V was clipped by 7 bases and J by 2 bases, with 10 bases between them. CDR1 SGHKS and CDR2 YYEKEE come from the germline V gene (reference sequence). The CDR3 covers 13 residues. CDR3 in amino acids: CASEGTTYNEQFF. As DNA, the CDR3 is TGTGCCAGCGAGGGTACTACCTACAATGAGCAGTTCTTC.

This sequence joins TRBV7-9 and TRBJ2-1, with 14 bases lining up with TRBD2. The CDR3 is 17 amino acids. Germline-derived CDR1 and CDR2 are SEHNR and FQNEAQ (reference sequence). The V gene end was trimmed by 6 bases and the J gene end by 5 bases; junction bases not matched to a gene: 9. The CDR3 here is CASRPRLAGGDHNEQFF. The CDR3 region has the DNA TGTGCCAGCAGGCCCCGACTAGCGGGAGGGGACCACAATGAGCAGTTCTTC.